This TCR beta chain was profiled in a study of cytomegalovirus exposure and HLA in healthy donors. In the PCR, 60 Vbeta and 13 Jbeta primers were used. The protocol was immunoSEQ multiplex PCR, while the TCRdb copy is restricted to in-frame clones and leaves out a portion. The sample includes about 110,000 clones, 70% to 85% of them seen just once. Whole-study results and caveats: Most subjects had HLA-A and HLA-B alleles reportedly predicted accurately by TCR beta sequences. Rarity held for most TCR sequences, but there were some public TCRs that occurred in many donors.

As concerns this clone: Its antigen remains unidentified.

Sequencing was performed on PBMCs. This receptor was obtained from a woman between 18 and 29 years old in good health and CMV-seronegative.

This CDR3 is CASSPMAGGRYQETQYF. In nucleotides, the CDR3 is TGTGCCAGCAGCCCTATGGCGGGGGGGCGGTACCAAGAGACCCAGTACTTC. V is TRBV7-2 and J is TRBJ2-5; TRBD2 agrees at 9 bases. V was pared by 5 bases and J by 0 bases, with 10 bases of the junction left unmatched. The CDR3 length is 17 residues. Germline CDR1 reads SGHTA; CDR2 reads FQGNSA.